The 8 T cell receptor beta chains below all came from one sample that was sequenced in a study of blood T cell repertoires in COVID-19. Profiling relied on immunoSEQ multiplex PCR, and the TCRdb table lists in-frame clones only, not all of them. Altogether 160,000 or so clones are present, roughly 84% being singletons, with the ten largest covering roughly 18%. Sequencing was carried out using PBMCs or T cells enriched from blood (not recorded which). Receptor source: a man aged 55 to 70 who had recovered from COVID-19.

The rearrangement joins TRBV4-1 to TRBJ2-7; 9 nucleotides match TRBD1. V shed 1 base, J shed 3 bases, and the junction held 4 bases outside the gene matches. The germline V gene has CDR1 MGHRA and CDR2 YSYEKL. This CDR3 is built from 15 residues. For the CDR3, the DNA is TGCGCCAGCAGCCAAGCCCAGACAGGGGGCTACGAGCAGTACTTC. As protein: CASSQAQTGGYEQYF.

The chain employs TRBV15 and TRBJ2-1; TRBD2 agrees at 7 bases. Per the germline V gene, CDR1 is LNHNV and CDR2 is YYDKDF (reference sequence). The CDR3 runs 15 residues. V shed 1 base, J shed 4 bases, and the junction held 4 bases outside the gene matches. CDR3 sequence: CATSRVASGYNEQFF. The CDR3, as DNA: TGTGCCACCAGCAGAGTCGCTAGCGGATACAATGAGCAGTTCTTC.

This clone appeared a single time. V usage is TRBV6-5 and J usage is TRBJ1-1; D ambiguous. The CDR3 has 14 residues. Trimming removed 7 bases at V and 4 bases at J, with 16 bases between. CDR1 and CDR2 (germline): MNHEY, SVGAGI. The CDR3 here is CASTLTGRITEAFF. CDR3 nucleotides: TGTGCCAGCACCTTAACCGGGAGGATCACTGAAGCTTTCTTT.

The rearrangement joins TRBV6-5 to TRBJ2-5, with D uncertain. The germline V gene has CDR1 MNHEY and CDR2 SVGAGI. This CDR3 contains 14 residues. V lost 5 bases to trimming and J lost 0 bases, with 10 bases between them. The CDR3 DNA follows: TGTGCCAGCAGTCCACAGCCCAACCAAGAGACCCAGTACTTC. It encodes CASSPQPNQETQYF.

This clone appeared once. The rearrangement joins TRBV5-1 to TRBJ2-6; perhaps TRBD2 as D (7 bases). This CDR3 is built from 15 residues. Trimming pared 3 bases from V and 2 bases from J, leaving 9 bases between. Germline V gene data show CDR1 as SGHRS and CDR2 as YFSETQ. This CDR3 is CASSWGGAGANVLTF. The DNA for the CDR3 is TGCGCCAGCAGCTGGGGGGGCGCTGGGGCCAACGTCCTGACTTTC.

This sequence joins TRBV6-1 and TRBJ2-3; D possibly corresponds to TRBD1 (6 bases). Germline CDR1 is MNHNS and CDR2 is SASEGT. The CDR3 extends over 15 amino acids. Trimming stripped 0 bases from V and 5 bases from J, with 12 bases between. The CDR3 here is CASSEAIQGKDTQYF. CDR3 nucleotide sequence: TGTGCCAGCAGTGAAGCGATCCAGGGGAAAGATACGCAGTATTTT.

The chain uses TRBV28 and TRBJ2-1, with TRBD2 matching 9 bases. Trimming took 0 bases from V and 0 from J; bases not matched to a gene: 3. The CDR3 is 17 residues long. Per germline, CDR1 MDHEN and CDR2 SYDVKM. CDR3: CASSLWTSGDSYNEQFF. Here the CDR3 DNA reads TGTGCCAGCAGTTTATGGACTAGCGGAGACTCCTACAATGAGCAGTTCTTC.

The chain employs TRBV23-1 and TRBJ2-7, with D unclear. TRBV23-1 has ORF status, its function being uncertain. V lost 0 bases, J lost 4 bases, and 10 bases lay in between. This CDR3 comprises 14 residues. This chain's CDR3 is CASSQSIQVYEQYF. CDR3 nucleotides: TGCGCCAGCAGTCAATCTATCCAGGTATACGAGCAGTACTTC.